This T cell receptor (beta chain) derives from a study of cytomegalovirus exposure and HLA in healthy donors. Notes on the study in general: According to the study, roughly 160 TCR beta chains were cytomegalovirus-associated.

PCR amplification relied on 60 Vbeta primers (plus 13 Jbeta primers). Using immunoSEQ multiplex PCR, the repertoire was profiled, and TCRdb retains in-frame clones only, with some absent. The table shows 55,000 or so clones, with approximately 78% occurring only once. With respect to this clone: Its antigen is not identified.

The receptor was isolated from a female donor in good health and CMV-seronegative. What was sequenced was PBMCs.

CDR3 DNA sequence: TGTGCCAGCGGACAGGGGGAAGCTTTCTTT. Translating gives CASGQGEAFF. V is TRBV7-9 and J is TRBJ1-1; 9 nucleotides align to TRBD1. V gave up 8 bases and J gave up 8 bases; unmatched junction bases: 0. This CDR3 spans 10 amino acids. CDR1 and CDR2 (germline): SEHNR, FQNEAQ (reference sequence).